The rows below give T cell receptor beta chains drawn from one sample of a study of OX40 agonist ivuxolimab in advanced cancers. The repertoire was sequenced with immunoSEQ multiplex PCR; TCRdb's copy has only in-frame clones and lacks some. The sample has roughly 70,000 clones, approximately 80% seen once. The sample was CD4+ or CD8+ T cells sorted from blood, taken in a trial of the OX40 agonist ivuxolimab. These receptor sequences come from an adult with an advanced solid tumor such as melanoma, head and neck, liver or kidney cancer. CDR3s include the opening cysteine and the closing phenylalanine or tryptophan. Fields, in order: D gene, J gene, V gene, clone size, CDR3 protein, CDR3 DNA. A D gene is named only where the DNA matches it firmly. Size tells how often a clone was seen (once, few, many) or the class of an expanded clone, and some rows leave it out.

D gene: TRBD1; J gene: TRBJ1-2; V gene: TRBV20-1; clone size: few; CDR3 protein: CSARTGNGYTF; CDR3 DNA: TGCAGTGCCCGGACAGGGAATGGCTACACCTTC
D gene: TRBD1; J gene: TRBJ2-7; V gene: TRBV6-4; clone size: .; CDR3 protein: CASRTGLEQYF; CDR3 DNA: TGTGCCAGCCGGACAGGGCTCGAGCAGTACTTC
D gene: .; J gene: TRBJ2-5; V gene: TRBV15; clone size: .; CDR3 protein: CATSRDPFQETQYF; CDR3 DNA: TGTGCCACCAGCAGAGATCCGTTCCAAGAGACCCAGTACTTC
D gene: .; J gene: TRBJ1-6; V gene: TRBV5-6; clone size: .; CDR3 protein: CASSPLSGDYNSPLHF; CDR3 DNA: TGTGCCAGCAGCCCGCTCAGCGGGGACTATAATTCACCCCTCCACTTT
D gene: TRBD2; J gene: TRBJ2-1; V gene: TRBV19; clone size: .; CDR3 protein: CASSRGRGGVYNEQFF; CDR3 DNA: TGTGCCAGTAGTAGGGGCCGCGGGGGGGTTTACAATGAGCAGTTCTTC
D gene: .; J gene: TRBJ2-2; V gene: TRBV5-1; clone size: .; CDR3 protein: CASSSIPRGLSNTGELFF; CDR3 DNA: TGCGCCAGCAGCTCGATCCCCAGGGGACTGTCGAACACCGGGGAGCTGTTTTTT
D gene: .; J gene: TRBJ2-7; V gene: TRBV2; clone size: .; CDR3 protein: CASSVTTGNYEQYF; CDR3 DNA: TGTGCCAGCAGTGTTACCACAGGGAACTACGAGCAGTACTTC
D gene: .; J gene: TRBJ1-4; V gene: TRBV18; clone size: .; CDR3 protein: CASSPQPGVGTNEKLFF; CDR3 DNA: TGTGCCAGCTCACCGCAGCCAGGGGTGGGAACTAATGAAAAGCTGTTTTTT
D gene: TRBD1; J gene: TRBJ1-2; V gene: TRBV30; clone size: few; CDR3 protein: CAWRKRTGSYYGYTF; CDR3 DNA: TGTGCCTGGAGAAAAAGGACAGGGTCCTACTATGGCTACACCTTC
D gene: .; J gene: TRBJ1-3; V gene: TRBV6-5; clone size: .; CDR3 protein: CASSSQGSGNTIYF; CDR3 DNA: TGTGCCAGCAGTTCCCAGGGATCAGGAAACACCATATATTTT
D gene: TRBD1; J gene: TRBJ2-2; V gene: TRBV5-4; clone size: .; CDR3 protein: CASSLPGTGGSGELFF; CDR3 DNA: TGTGCCAGCAGCTTGCCGGGGACAGGGGGTTCCGGGGAGCTGTTTTTT
D gene: .; J gene: TRBJ1-2; V gene: TRBV6-5; clone size: .; CDR3 protein: CASSYEGGYGYTF; CDR3 DNA: TGTGCCAGCAGTTACGAGGGGGGATATGGCTACACCTTC
D gene: TRBD1; J gene: TRBJ2-4; V gene: TRBV5-1; clone size: .; CDR3 protein: CASSLGGQQINIQYF; CDR3 DNA: TGCGCCAGCAGTCTAGGGGGACAGCAGATAAACATTCAGTACTTC
D gene: .; J gene: TRBJ1-2; V gene: TRBV5-4; clone size: .; CDR3 protein: CASSPRGGGDYGYTF; CDR3 DNA: TGTGCCAGCAGCCCCCGGGGCGGGGGAGACTATGGCTACACCTTC
D gene: .; J gene: TRBJ2-5; V gene: TRBV14; clone size: once; CDR3 protein: CASSLPGHPPETQYF; CDR3 DNA: TGTGCCAGCAGCCTACCGGGACATCCCCCAGAGACCCAGTACTTC
D gene: TRBD1; J gene: TRBJ1-5; V gene: TRBV19; clone size: .; CDR3 protein: CASSPGQGADQPQHF; CDR3 DNA: TGTGCCAGTAGTCCGGGACAGGGTGCTGATCAGCCCCAGCATTTT
D gene: .; J gene: TRBJ1-1; V gene: TRBV5-1; clone size: .; CDR3 protein: CASSLTVMNTEAFF; CDR3 DNA: TGCGCCAGCAGCCTGACGGTTATGAACACTGAAGCTTTCTTT
D gene: .; J gene: TRBJ1-2; V gene: TRBV11-2; clone size: .; CDR3 protein: CASSTGAGYGYTF; CDR3 DNA: TGTGCCAGCAGTACCGGGGCAGGGTATGGCTACACCTTC
D gene: TRBD2; J gene: TRBJ2-3; V gene: TRBV7-6; clone size: .; CDR3 protein: CASSFSGGADTQYF; CDR3 DNA: TGTGCCAGCAGCTTTAGCGGGGGGGCAGATACGCAGTATTTT
D gene: .; J gene: TRBJ2-5; V gene: TRBV5-4; clone size: .; CDR3 protein: CASSLFGTKETQYF; CDR3 DNA: TGTGCCAGCAGCTTGTTCGGCACTAAAGAGACCCAGTACTTC
D gene: .; J gene: TRBJ2-5; V gene: TRBV9; clone size: .; CDR3 protein: CASSVDLKQETQYF; CDR3 DNA: TGTGCCAGCAGCGTAGATCTTAAACAAGAGACCCAGTACTTC
D gene: TRBD1; J gene: TRBJ2-3; V gene: TRBV14; clone size: .; CDR3 protein: CASSHGQARDTQYF; CDR3 DNA: TGTGCCAGCAGCCACGGACAGGCTCGAGATACGCAGTATTTT
D gene: .; J gene: TRBJ1-4; V gene: TRBV9; clone size: .; CDR3 protein: CASSPLGGAENEKLFF; CDR3 DNA: TGTGCCAGCAGCCCCCTGGGGGGGGCTGAGAATGAAAAACTGTTTTTT
D gene: .; J gene: TRBJ2-7; V gene: TRBV6-6; clone size: .; CDR3 protein: CASSFYASYEQYF; CDR3 DNA: TGTGCCAGCAGTTTTTATGCGTCCTACGAGCAGTACTTC
D gene: .; J gene: TRBJ1-1; V gene: TRBV19; clone size: .; CDR3 protein: CASKSRTGTEAFF; CDR3 DNA: TGTGCCAGTAAGTCCAGGACGGGGACTGAAGCTTTCTTT
D gene: .; J gene: TRBJ1-3; V gene: TRBV9; clone size: .; CDR3 protein: CASSTRAGNSGNTIYF; CDR3 DNA: TGTGCCAGCAGCACCAGGGCGGGGAACTCTGGAAACACCATATATTTT
D gene: .; J gene: TRBJ2-7; V gene: TRBV7-2; clone size: .; CDR3 protein: CASSRNYEQYF; CDR3 DNA: TGTGCCAGCAGCCGCAACTACGAGCAGTACTTC
D gene: .; J gene: TRBJ1-5; V gene: TRBV29-1; clone size: .; CDR3 protein: CSVGDSNQPQHF; CDR3 DNA: TGCAGCGTTGGGGATAGCAATCAGCCCCAGCATTTT
D gene: .; J gene: TRBJ1-5; V gene: TRBV27; clone size: .; CDR3 protein: CASSLVGGGQPQHF; CDR3 DNA: TGTGCCAGCAGTTTAGTTGGGGGGGGCCAGCCCCAGCATTTT
D gene: TRBD1; J gene: TRBJ2-7; V gene: TRBV6-1; clone size: .; CDR3 protein: CASSEALTGPYEQYF; CDR3 DNA: TGTGCCAGCAGTGAAGCGTTGACAGGGCCCTACGAGCAGTACTTC
D gene: TRBD1; J gene: TRBJ1-3; V gene: TRBV6-5; clone size: few; CDR3 protein: CASSPDRANTIYF; CDR3 DNA: TGTGCCAGCAGTCCGGACAGGGCGAACACCATATATTTT